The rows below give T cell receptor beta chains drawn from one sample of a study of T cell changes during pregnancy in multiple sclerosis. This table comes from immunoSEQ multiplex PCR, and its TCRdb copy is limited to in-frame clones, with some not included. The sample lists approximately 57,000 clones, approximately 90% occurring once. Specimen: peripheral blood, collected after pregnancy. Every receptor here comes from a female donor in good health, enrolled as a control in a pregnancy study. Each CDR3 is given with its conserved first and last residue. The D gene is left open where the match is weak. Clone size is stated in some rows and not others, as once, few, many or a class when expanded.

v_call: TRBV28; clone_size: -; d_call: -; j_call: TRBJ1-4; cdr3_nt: TGTGCCAGCAGTCTACCCCCAGGGAGTGGACGGGAGGGCGGTGAAAAACTGTTTTTT; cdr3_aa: CASSLPPGSGREGGEKLFF
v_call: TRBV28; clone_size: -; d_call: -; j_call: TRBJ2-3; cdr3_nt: TGTGCCAGCACCATTCCAATAGGGGCGGGGATAGATACGCAGTATTTT; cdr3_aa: CASTIPIGAGIDTQYF
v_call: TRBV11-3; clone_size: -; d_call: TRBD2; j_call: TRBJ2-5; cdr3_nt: TGTGCCAGCAGCTTTGAGGCGGGAGGGCGAGAGACCCAGTACTTC; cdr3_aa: CASSFEAGGRETQYF
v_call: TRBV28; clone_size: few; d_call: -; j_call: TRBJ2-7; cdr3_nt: TGTGCCAGCAGTTTATCGGGCAGGGACTACGAGCAGTACTTC; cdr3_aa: CASSLSGRDYEQYF
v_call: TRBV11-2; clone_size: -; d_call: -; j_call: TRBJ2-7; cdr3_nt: TGTGCCAGCAGCCGATTGACAGGCCAAACCTACGAGCAGTACTTC; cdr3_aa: CASSRLTGQTYEQYF
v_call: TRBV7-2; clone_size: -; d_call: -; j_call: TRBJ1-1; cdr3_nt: TGTGCCAGCAGCTATGGGCAGAACACTGAAGCTTTCTTT; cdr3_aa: CASSYGQNTEAFF
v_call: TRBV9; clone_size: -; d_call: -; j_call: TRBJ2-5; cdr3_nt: TGTGCCAGCAGCCATCTAAGTGAAGCCGAAGAGACCCAGTACTTC; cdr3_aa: CASSHLSEAEETQYF
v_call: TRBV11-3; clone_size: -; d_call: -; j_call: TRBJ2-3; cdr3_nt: TGTGCCAGCAGCCCCGGGACACGCACAGATACGCAGTATTTT; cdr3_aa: CASSPGTRTDTQYF
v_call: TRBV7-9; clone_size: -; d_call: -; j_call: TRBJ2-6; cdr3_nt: TGTGCCCGCATACAACAATCAGGGGCCAACGTCCTGACTTTC; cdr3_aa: CARIQQSGANVLTF
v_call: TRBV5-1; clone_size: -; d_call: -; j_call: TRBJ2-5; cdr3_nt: TGCGCCAGCAGCCAACCGGGACAACTACAAGAGACCCAGTACTTC; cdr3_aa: CASSQPGQLQETQYF
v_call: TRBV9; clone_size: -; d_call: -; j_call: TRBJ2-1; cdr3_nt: TGTGCCAGCAGCGTCGAAAATAGTCATGTTAATGAGCAGTTCTTC; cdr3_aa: CASSVENSHVNEQFF
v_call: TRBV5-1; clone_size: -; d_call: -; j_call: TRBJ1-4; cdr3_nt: TGCGCCAGCAGCTCCGGGGGACCGGAAAATGAAAAACTGTTTTTT; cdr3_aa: CASSSGGPENEKLFF
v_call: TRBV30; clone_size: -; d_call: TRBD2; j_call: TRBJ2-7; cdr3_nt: TGTGCCTGGGACCCCCCCGGCGGGAGGGCTTACGAGCAGTACTTC; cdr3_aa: CAWDPPGGRAYEQYF
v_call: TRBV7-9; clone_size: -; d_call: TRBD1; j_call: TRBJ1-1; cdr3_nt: TGTGCCAGCAGCTTAGTGGGGGACAGCCAACCAGCTTTCTTT; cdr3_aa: CASSLVGDSQPAFF
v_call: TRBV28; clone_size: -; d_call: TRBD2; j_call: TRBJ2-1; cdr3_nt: TGTGCCAGCAGCCCCCTTGAGACTAGCGTCTACAATGAGCAGTTCTTC; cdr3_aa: CASSPLETSVYNEQFF
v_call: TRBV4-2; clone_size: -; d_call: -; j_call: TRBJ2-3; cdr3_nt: TGTGCCAGCAGCCCTAGGGGGAGCGGGAAGGGCACAGATACGCAGTATTTT; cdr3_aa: CASSPRGSGKGTDTQYF
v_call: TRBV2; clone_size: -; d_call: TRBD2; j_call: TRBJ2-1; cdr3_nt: TGTGCCAGCAGTGGGACTAGCGGGAGGGAAGGTGAGCAGTTCTTC; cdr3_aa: CASSGTSGREGEQFF
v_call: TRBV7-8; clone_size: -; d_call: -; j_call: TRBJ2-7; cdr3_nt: TGTGCCAGCAGCCACCGAGCAGGGTTTGAGCAGTACTTC; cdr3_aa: CASSHRAGFEQYF
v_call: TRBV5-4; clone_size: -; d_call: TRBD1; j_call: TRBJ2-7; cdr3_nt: TGTGCCAGCAGCCCGGGGACAGCCCTGATGAGGTTC; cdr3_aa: CASSPGTALMRF
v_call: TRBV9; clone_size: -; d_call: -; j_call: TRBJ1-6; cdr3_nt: TGTGCCAGCAGCGTGGCAAATTCACCCCTCCACTTT; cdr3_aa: CASSVANSPLHF
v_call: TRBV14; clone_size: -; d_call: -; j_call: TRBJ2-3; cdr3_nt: TGTGCCAGCAGCCAAGATCCGGCAGGAACAACTAGCACAGATACGCAGTATTTT; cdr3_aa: CASSQDPAGTTSTDTQYF
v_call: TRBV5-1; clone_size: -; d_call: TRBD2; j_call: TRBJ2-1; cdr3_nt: TGCGCCAGCAGCTTGACGGGGGGGGCTTCCTACAATGAGCAGTTCTTC; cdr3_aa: CASSLTGGASYNEQFF
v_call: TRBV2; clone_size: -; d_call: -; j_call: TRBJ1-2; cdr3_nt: TGTGCCAGCAGTGATACAAACTATGGCTACACCTTC; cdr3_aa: CASSDTNYGYTF
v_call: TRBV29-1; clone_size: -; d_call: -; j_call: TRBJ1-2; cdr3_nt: TGCAGCGTTGAAGAGGGCAGGGGCCACTATGGCTACACCTTC; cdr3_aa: CSVEEGRGHYGYTF
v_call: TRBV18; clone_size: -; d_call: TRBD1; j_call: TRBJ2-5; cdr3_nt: TGTGCCAGCTCACTAGACAGGGCGAAGGAGACCCAGTACTTC; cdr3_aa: CASSLDRAKETQYF
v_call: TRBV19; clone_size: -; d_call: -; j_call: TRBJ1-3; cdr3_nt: TGTGCCAGTACCGACGGAGGGCCTGGAAACACCATATATTTT; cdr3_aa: CASTDGGPGNTIYF
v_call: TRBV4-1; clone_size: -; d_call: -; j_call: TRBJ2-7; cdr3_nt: TGCGCCAGCAGCCAAGATCAAATACATTTCTACGAGCAGTACTTC; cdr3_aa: CASSQDQIHFYEQYF
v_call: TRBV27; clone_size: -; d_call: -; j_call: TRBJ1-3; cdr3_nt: TGTGCCAGCAGTTTAACCCAGGGAAACACCATATATTTT; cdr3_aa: CASSLTQGNTIYF
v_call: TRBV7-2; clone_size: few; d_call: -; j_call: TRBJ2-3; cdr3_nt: TGTGCCAGCAGCCAGGCGTTATACGATACGCAGTATTTT; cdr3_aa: CASSQALYDTQYF
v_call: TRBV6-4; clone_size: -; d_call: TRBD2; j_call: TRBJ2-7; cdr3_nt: TGTGCCAGCCACCTTTCGACTAGCGGGATCTCCTACGAGCAGTACTTC; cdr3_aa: CASHLSTSGISYEQYF